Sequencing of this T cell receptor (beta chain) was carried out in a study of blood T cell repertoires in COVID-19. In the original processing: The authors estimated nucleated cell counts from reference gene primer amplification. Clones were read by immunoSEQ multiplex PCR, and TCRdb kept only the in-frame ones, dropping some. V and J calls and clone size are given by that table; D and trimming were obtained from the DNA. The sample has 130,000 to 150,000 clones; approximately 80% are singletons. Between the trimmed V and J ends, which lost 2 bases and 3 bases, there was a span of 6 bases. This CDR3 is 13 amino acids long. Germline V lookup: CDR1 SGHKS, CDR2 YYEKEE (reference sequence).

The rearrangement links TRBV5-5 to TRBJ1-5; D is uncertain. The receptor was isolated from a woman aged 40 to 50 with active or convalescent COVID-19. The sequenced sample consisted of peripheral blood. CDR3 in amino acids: CASSFDTNQPQHF. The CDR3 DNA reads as TGTGCCAGCAGCTTTGACACCAATCAGCCCCAGCATTTT.